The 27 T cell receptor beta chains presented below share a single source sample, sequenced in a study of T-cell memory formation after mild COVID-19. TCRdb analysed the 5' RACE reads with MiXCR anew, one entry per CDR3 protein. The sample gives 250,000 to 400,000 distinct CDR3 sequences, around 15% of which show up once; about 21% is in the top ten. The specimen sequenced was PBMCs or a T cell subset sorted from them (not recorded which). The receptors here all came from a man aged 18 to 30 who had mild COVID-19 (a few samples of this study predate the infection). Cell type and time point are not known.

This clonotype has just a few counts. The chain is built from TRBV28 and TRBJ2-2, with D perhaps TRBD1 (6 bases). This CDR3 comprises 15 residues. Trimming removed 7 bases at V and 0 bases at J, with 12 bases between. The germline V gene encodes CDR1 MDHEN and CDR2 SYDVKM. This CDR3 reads CASNSGTPNTGELFF. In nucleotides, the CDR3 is TGTGCCAGCAACTCCGGGACACCGAACACCGGGGAGCTGTTTTTT. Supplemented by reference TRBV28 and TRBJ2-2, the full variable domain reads DVKVTQSSRYLVKRTGEKVFLECVQDMDHENMFWYRQDPGLGLRLIYFSYDVKMKEKGDIPEGYSVSREKKERFSLILESASTNQTSMYLCASNSGTPNTGELFFGEGSRLTVL.

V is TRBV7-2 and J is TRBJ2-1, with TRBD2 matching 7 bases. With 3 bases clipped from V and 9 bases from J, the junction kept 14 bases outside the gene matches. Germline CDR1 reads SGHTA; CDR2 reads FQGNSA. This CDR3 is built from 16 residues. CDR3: CASSLTGGGKVGEQFF. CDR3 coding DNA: TGTGCCAGCAGCTTGACTGGGGGGGGGAAGGTGGGTGAGCAGTTCTTC. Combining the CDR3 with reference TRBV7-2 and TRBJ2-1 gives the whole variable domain GAGVSQSPSNKVTEKGKDVELRCDPISGHTALYWYRQSLGQGLEFLIYFQGNSAPDKSGLPSDRFSAERTGGSVSTLTIQRTQQEDSAVYLCASSLTGGGKVGEQFFGPGTRLTVL.

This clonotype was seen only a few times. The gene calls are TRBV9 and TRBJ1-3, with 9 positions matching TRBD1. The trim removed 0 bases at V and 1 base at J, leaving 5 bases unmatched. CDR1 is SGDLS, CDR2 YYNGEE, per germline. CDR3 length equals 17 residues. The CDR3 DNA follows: TGTGCCAGCAGCGTAGCAGCACAGGGGGCGTCTGGAAACACCATATATTTT. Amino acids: CASSVAAQGASGNTIYF.

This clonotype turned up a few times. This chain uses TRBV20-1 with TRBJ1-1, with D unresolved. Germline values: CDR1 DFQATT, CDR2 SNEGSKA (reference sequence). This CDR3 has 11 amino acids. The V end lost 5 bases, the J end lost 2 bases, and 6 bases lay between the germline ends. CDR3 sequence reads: CSAYRNTEAFF. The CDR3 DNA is TGCAGTGCTTACAGAAACACTGAAGCTTTCTTT.

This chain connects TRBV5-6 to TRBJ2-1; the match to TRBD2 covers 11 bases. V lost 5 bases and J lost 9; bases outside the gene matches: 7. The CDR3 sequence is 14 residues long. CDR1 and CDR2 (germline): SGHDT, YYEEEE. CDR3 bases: TGTGCCAGCAGATATAGCGGGGGGGCCGGTGAGCAGTTCTTC. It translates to CASRYSGGAGEQFF.

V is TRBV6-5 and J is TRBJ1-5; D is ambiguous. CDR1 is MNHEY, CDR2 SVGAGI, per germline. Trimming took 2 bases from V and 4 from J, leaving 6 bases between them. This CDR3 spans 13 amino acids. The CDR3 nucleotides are TGTGCCAGCAGTTACCAAGGGAATCAGCCCCAGCATTTT. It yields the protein CASSYQGNQPQHF.

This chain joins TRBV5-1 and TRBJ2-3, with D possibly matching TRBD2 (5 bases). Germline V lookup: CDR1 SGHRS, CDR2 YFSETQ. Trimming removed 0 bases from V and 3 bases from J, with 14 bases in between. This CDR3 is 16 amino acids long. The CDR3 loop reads CASSLASRAETDTQYF. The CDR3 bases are TGCGCCAGCAGCTTGGCCTCGCGAGCGGAAACAGATACGCAGTATTTT.

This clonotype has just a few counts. CDR3 nucleotide sequence: TGTGCCAGCAGAGGGACAGGGGGCGTAAACACCGGGGAGCTGTTTTTT. Translated, it gives CASRGTGGVNTGELFF. The V call is TRBV2, the J call TRBJ2-2; 12 bases agree with TRBD1. There are 16 residues in the CDR3. V was clipped by 6 bases and J by 2 bases; unmatched bases: 4. Germline V gene lookup returns CDR1 SNHLY and CDR2 FYNNEI.

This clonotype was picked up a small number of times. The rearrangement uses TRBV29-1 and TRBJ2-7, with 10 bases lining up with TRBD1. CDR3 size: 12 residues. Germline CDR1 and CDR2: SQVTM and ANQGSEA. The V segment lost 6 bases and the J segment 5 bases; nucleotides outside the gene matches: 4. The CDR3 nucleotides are TGCAGCGTAGGGGACAGGGGCCACGAGCAGTACTTC. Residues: CSVGDRGHEQYF.

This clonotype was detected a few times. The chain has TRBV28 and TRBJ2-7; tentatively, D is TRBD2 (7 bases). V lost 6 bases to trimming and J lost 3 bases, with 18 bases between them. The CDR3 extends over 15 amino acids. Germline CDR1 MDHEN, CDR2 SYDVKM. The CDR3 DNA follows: TGTGCCAGCAGCTTGGGGGGGCGCATCAACTACGAGCAGTACGTC. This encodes CASSLGGRINYEQYV.

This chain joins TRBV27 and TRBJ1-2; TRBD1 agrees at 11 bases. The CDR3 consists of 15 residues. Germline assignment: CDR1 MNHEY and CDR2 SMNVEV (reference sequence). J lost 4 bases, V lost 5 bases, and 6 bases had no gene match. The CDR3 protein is CASSQSDRGPYGYTF. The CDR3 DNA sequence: TGTGCCAGCAGTCAGTCGGACAGGGGGCCCTATGGCTACACCTTC.

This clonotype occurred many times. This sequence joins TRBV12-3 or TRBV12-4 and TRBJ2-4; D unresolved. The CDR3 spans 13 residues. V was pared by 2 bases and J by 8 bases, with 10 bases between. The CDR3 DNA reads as TGTGCCAGCAGTTTATTCCAGAGTGACATTCAGTACTTC. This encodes CASSLFQSDIQYF.

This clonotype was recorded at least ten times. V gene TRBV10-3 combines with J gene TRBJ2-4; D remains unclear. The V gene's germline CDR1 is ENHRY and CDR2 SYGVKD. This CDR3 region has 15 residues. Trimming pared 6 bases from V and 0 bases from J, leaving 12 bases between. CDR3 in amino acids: CAIRDDELAKNIQYF. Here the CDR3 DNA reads TGTGCCATCAGGGACGACGAGTTAGCCAAAAACATTCAGTACTTC.

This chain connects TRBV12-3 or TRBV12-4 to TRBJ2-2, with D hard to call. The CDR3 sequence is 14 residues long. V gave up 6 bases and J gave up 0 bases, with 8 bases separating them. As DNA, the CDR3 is TGTGCCAGCAGATACACCTCGAACACCGGGGAGCTGTTTTTT. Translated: CASRYTSNTGELFF.

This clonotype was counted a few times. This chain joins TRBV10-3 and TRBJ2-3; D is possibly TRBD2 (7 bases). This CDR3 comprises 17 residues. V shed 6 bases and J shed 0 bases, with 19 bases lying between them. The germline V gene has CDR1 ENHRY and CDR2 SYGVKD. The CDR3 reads CAISNPRGGLSTDTQYF. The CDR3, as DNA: TGTGCCATCAGCAACCCGCGCGGGGGCCTAAGCACAGATACGCAGTATTTT.

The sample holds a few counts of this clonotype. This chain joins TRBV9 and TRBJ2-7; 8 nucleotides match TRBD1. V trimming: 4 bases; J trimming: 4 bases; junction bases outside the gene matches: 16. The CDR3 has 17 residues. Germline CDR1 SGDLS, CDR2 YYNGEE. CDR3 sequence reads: CASSSPRGRLSTYEQYF. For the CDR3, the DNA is TGTGCCAGCAGCTCCCCCAGGGGGCGGCTCTCGACTTACGAGCAGTACTTC.

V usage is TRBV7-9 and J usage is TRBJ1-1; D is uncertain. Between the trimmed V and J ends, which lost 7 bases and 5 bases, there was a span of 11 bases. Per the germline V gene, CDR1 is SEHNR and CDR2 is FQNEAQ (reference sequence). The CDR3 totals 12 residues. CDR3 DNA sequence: TGTGCCAGCAACTTGGGTGGGACTGAAGCTTTCTTT. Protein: CASNLGGTEAFF.

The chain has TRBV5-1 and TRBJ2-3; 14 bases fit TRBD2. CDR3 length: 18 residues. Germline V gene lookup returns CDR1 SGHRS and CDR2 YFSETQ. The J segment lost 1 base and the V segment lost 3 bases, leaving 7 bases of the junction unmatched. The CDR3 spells CASSSGTSGGLGTDTQYF. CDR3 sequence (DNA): TGCGCCAGCAGCTCTGGGACTAGCGGGGGACTAGGCACAGATACGCAGTATTTT. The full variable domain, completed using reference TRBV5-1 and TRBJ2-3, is KAGVTQTPRYLIKTRGQQVTLSCSPISGHRSVSWYQQTPGQGLQFLFEYFSETQRNKGNFPGRFSGRQFSNSRSEMNVSTLELGDSALYLCASSSGTSGGLGTDTQYFGPGTRLTVL.

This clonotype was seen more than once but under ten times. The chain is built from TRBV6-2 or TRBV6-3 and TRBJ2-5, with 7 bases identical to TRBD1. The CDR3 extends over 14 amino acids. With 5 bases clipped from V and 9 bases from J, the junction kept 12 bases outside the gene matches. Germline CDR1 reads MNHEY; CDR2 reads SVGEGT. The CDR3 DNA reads TGTGCCAGCAGTACCTGGGCTCGCCAGGGGGCCCAGTACTTC. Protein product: CASSTWARQGAQYF.

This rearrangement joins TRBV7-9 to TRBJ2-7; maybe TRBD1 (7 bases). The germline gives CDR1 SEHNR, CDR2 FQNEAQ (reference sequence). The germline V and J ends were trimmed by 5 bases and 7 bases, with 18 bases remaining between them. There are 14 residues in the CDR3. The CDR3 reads CASSTAEGAGEQYV. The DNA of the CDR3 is TGTGCCAGCAGCACCGCCGAGGGGGCGGGGGAGCAGTACGTC.

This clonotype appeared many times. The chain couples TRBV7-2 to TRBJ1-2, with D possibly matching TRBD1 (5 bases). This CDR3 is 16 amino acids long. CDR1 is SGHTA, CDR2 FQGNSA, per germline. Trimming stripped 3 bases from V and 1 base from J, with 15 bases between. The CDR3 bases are TGTGCCAGCAGCTTTGCTGGGAGGGGTAATAACTATGGCTACACCTTC. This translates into CASSFAGRGNNYGYTF.

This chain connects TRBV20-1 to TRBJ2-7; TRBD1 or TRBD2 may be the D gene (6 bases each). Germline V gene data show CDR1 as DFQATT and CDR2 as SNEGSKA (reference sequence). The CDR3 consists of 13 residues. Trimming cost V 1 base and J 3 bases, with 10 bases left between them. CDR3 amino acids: CSARGGAHYEQYF. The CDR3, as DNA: TGCAGTGCTAGAGGGGGGGCCCACTACGAGCAGTACTTC.

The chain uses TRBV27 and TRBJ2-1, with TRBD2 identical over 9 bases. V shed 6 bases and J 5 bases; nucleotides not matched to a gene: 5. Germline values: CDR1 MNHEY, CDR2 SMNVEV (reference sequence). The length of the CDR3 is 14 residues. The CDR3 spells CASSVLAGDNEQFF. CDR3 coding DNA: TGTGCCAGCAGCGTACTAGCGGGCGACAATGAGCAGTTCTTC.

CDR3 coding DNA: TGCGCCAGCAGTCACTCGCGACAGGGGGGGGCCAATCAGCCCCAGCATTTT. Its translation is CASSHSRQGGANQPQHF. This chain links TRBV23-1 with TRBJ1-5, with 9 bases matching TRBD1. TRBV23-1 is an open reading frame whose function is uncertain. V shed 3 bases and J 3 bases; nucleotides not matched to a gene: 9. The CDR3 contains 17 residues.

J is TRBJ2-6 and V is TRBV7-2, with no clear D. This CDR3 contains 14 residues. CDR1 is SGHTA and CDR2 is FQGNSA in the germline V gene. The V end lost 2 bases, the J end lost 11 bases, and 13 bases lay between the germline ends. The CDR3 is CASSLRRQDHVLTF. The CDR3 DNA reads TGTGCCAGCAGCTTACGCCGGCAGGACCACGTCCTGACTTTC.

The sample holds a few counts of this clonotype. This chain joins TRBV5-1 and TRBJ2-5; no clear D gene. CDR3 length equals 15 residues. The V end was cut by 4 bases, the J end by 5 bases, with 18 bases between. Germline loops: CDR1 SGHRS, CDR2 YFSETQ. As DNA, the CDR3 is TGCGCCAGCAGCAATCATCGGCTTGCCAGGGAGACCCAGTACTTC. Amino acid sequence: CASSNHRLARETQYF.

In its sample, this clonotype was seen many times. DNA for the CDR3: TGTGCCAGCAGCTTCGGAGCGGGCCAAAGGACCCAGTACTTC. Translated: CASSFGAGQRTQYF. J is TRBJ2-5 and V is TRBV7-9; maybe TRBD2 (6 bases). CDR3 length equals 14 residues. Germline lookup yields CDR1 SEHNR and CDR2 FQNEAQ (reference sequence). The V end was cut by 3 bases, the J end by 7 bases, with 15 bases between.